These 19 T cell receptor beta chains originate from one sample sequenced in a study of patients and donors after allogeneic stem cell transplantation. TCRdb re-called the RT-PCR reads through MiXCR, storing one row per CDR3 protein. The data show roughly 940,000 distinct CDR3 sequences, roughly 18% seen once. Sequencing used blood, either unsorted or a sorted T cell fraction (not recorded which). The receptors were sampled from a human donor who was either an allogeneic HSCT recipient or a stem cell or donor lymphocyte infusion donor (not recorded which). It is not recorded whose cells these are; they may come from a transplant donor.

A few counts support this clonotype. This chain joins TRBV30 and TRBJ2-5; D is possibly TRBD2 (6 bases). With 7 bases removed from V and 1 base from J, the gap between germline ends came to 10 bases. CDR1 GTSNPN and CDR2 SVGIG come from the germline V gene (reference sequence). The CDR3 length is 12 residues. The CDR3 sequence: CAFIAVQETQYF. The DNA of the CDR3 is TGTGCCTTCATAGCGGTCCAAGAGACCCAGTACTTC.

This clonotype was observed a handful of times. The rearrangement uses TRBV4-3 and TRBJ2-1, with a weak D call TRBD2 (6 bases). The CDR3 is made up of 15 amino acids. Trimming pared 4 bases from V and 4 bases from J, leaving 14 bases between. Germline V gives CDR1 LGHNA, CDR2 YSLEER. The CDR3 nucleotides read TGCGCCAGCAGCCCAGAGGGACTTGATTACAATGAGCAGTTCTTC. This codes for CASSPEGLDYNEQFF.

Worth noting for this clonotype: A junction end diverges from the germline sequence, so it may reflect a read error. This rearrangement joins TRBV20-1 to TRBJ2-3; the match to TRBD2 covers 12 bases. CDR1 and CDR2 from the germline V gene are DFQATT and SNEGSKA (reference sequence). This CDR3 spans 19 amino acids. The chain's CDR3 is CSASQTLAGGPNSADTQYF. The CDR3 nucleotides read TGCAGCGCTAGCCAGACTCTAGCGGGAGGGCCAAATTCAGCAGATACGCAGTATTTT.

The V and J genes are TRBV20-1 and TRBJ2-3, with a tentative D call TRBD2 (6 bases). Deletions cut 3 bases from V and 0 bases from J, with 16 bases between. The CDR3 runs 16 residues. CDR1 DFQATT and CDR2 SNEGSKA come from the germline V gene (reference sequence). CDR3 bases: TGCAGTGCTAGGGTACTAGCTCGGGCCAGCACAGATACGCAGTATTTT. This encodes CSARVLARASTDTQYF.

A few counts support this clonotype. J is TRBJ2-5 and V is TRBV5-5; D is ambiguous. V was pared by 0 bases and J by 2 bases, with 8 bases between. The CDR3 sequence is 14 residues long. Germline V CDR1 and CDR2: SGHKS, YYEKEE (reference sequence). The CDR3 nucleotides read TGTGCCAGCAGCTTGGTCCGGACGCAAGAGACCCAGTACTTC. Its protein is CASSLVRTQETQYF.

The table lists this clonotype with a few counts. The genes are TRBV20-1 and TRBJ2-7; D may be TRBD1 or TRBD2 (5 bases each). This CDR3 is built from 15 residues. Looked up from germline, CDR1 is DFQATT and CDR2 is SNEGSKA (reference sequence). Trimming took 0 bases from V and 6 from J, leaving 18 bases between them. The DNA of the CDR3 is TGCAGTGCTAGAGATCTCCGGTCAAACGGGGCCGAGCAGTACTTC. Translating it yields CSARDLRSNGAEQYF.

The V call is TRBV12-5, the J call TRBJ1-5; the D gene is possibly TRBD1 (6 bases). V lost 1 base and J lost 6, with 10 bases in between. Germline assignment: CDR1 LGHNT and CDR2 FRNRAP. The CDR3 loop spans 14 amino acids. The CDR3 DNA reads as TGTGCTAGTGGTTTGGACAGGGTTTTTCAGCCCCAGCATTTT. The encoded protein is CASGLDRVFQPQHF.

This clonotype came up many times. The V gene is TRBV10-3, the J gene TRBJ1-5, with 9 bases lining up with TRBD1. CDR1 and CDR2 from the germline V gene are ENHRY and SYGVKD. V lost 10 bases, J lost 6 bases, and 7 bases stayed unmatched. This CDR3 is 13 amino acids long. CDR3 residues: CATMDRGSQPQHF. Here the CDR3 DNA reads TGTGCCACCATGGACAGGGGAAGTCAGCCCCAGCATTTT.

Here the CDR3 reads CSVEQGALGPGATGELFF. CDR3 nucleotides: TGCAGCGTTGAACAGGGGGCACTTGGGCCGGGTGCCACCGGGGAGCTGTTTTTT. The genes are TRBV29-1 and TRBJ2-2; 8 bases are a match to TRBD1. This CDR3 region has 18 residues. V was pared by 2 bases and J by 4 bases, with 15 bases of the junction left unmatched. Germline CDR1 is SQVTM and CDR2 is ANQGSEA.

There are a few counts of this clonotype. The chain carries TRBV11-2 and TRBJ2-7; 7 bases line up with TRBD2. The CDR3 is made up of 15 amino acids. Looked up from germline, CDR1 is SGHAT and CDR2 is FQNNGV. The V segment lost 4 bases and the J segment 5 bases; nucleotides outside the gene matches: 11. The CDR3 spells CASSSLWTSHHEQYF. The CDR3 nucleotides are TGTGCCAGCAGCTCACTATGGACTAGTCACCACGAGCAGTACTTC.

Only a few counts were recorded for this clonotype. V and J are TRBV12-5 and TRBJ2-7; no clear D. V was cut by 1 base and J by 0 bases, with 16 bases left in between. There are 17 residues in the CDR3. Germline V gene sequence: CDR1 LGHNT, CDR2 FRNRAP. CDR3 region: CASGLAQPLESSYEQYF. The CDR3 region has the DNA TGTGCTAGTGGTTTGGCCCAGCCTCTCGAGAGCTCCTACGAGCAGTACTTC. The full variable domain, completed using reference TRBV12-5 and TRBJ2-7, is DARVTQTPRHKVTEMGQEVTMRCQPILGHNTVFWYRQTMMQGLELLAYFRNRAPLDDSGMPKDRFSAEMPDATLATLKIQPSEPRDSAVYFCASGLAQPLESSYEQYFGPGTRLTVT.

This clonotype was counted between two and nine times. The genes are TRBV20-1 and TRBJ2-5, with D maybe TRBD2 (7 bases). This CDR3 has 14 residues. Looked up from germline, CDR1 is DFQATT and CDR2 is SNEGSKA (reference sequence). V shed 0 bases and J shed 4 bases, with 12 bases lying between them. Written as DNA, the CDR3 is TGCAGTGCTAGAGAAAGGGGGGGGACAGAGACCCAGTACTTC. Its translation is CSARERGGTETQYF.

This clonotype has only a few counts. This chain links TRBV20-1 with TRBJ2-5; D call uncertain. V was cut by 2 bases and J by 5 bases, with 12 bases left in between. The CDR3 has 13 residues. Germline CDR1 reads DFQATT; CDR2 reads SNEGSKA (reference sequence). CDR3: CSARRQLDETQYF. The CDR3 DNA sequence: TGCAGTGCTAGACGGCAGTTAGACGAGACCCAGTACTTC.

The chain joins TRBV7-3 to TRBJ2-1; TRBD2 agrees at 8 bases. The V gene's germline CDR1 is SGHTA and CDR2 FQGTGA. Trimming at V came to 5 bases and at J to 3 bases, leaving 6 bases not matched to a gene. The CDR3 loop spans 15 amino acids. This chain's CDR3 is CASSRSGGIYNEQFF. The CDR3 bases are TGTGCCAGCAGCCGGTCGGGGGGGATCTACAATGAGCAGTTCTTC. The full variable domain, with the rest looked up from reference TRBV7-3 and TRBJ2-1, is GAGVSQTPSNKVTEKGKYVELRCDPISGHTALYWYRQSLGQGPEFLIYFQGTGAADDSGLPNDRFFAVRPEGSVSTLKIQRTERGDSAVYLCASSRSGGIYNEQFFGPGTRLTVL.

The rearrangement joins TRBV5-5 to TRBJ2-3; 8 bases are shared with TRBD2. CDR1 and CDR2 (germline): SGHKS, YYEKEE (reference sequence). This CDR3 has 15 residues. Germline trimming cut 5 bases from V and 3 bases from J; bases unmatched to any gene: 8. DNA for the CDR3: TGTGCCAGCAGTTTGACGGGGGGGGCGACAGATACGCAGTATTTT. Its translation is CASSLTGGATDTQYF.

This clonotype was observed a few times. This chain links TRBV4-2 with TRBJ2-1; 11 nucleotides agree with TRBD2. The germline V gene has CDR1 LGHNA and CDR2 YNFKEQ. J gave up 9 bases and V 4 bases, and 8 bases lay outside the gene matches. The CDR3 is 15 amino acids. The DNA of the CDR3 is TGTGCCAGCAGCCCCCCAGAACTAGCGGGAGCTGAGCAGTTCTTC. Encoded protein: CASSPPELAGAEQFF.

This rearrangement joins TRBV9 to TRBJ2-2; TRBD2 agrees at 9 bases. This CDR3 has 18 amino acids. The germline gives CDR1 SGDLS, CDR2 YYNGEE. With V trimmed by 0 bases and J by 0 bases, 6 bases remained unmatched. The CDR3 nucleotides read TGTGCCAGCAGCGTAGAACTCACTAGCGGGTCGAACACCGGGGAGCTGTTTTTT. Amino acid sequence: CASSVELTSGSNTGELFF. The full variable domain, in which reference TRBV9 and TRBJ2-2 provide the parts outside the CDR3, is DSGVTQTPKHLITATGQRVTLRCSPRSGDLSVYWYQQSLDQGLQFLIQYYNGEERAKGNILERFSAQQFPDLHSELNLSSLELGDSALYFCASSVELTSGSNTGELFFGEGSRLTVL.

The chain is built from TRBV25-1 and TRBJ1-1; D call uncertain. Looked up from germline, CDR1 is MGHDK and CDR2 is SYGVNS. The CDR3 has 12 residues. V lost 4 bases and J lost 7, with 10 bases in between. The DNA of the CDR3 is TGTGCCAGCAGTGCGCAGGTAGATGAAGCTTTCTTT. The encoded protein is CASSAQVDEAFF. The variable domain in full, completed from reference TRBV25-1 and TRBJ1-1, reads EADIYQTPRYLVIGTGKKITLECSQTMGHDKMYWYQQDPGMELHLIHYSYGVNSTEKGDLSSESTVSRIRTEHFPLTLESARPSHTSQYLCASSAQVDEAFFGQGTRLTVV.

This clonotype was found a few times. The CDR3 is CSASGGRGNTEAFF. The CDR3 DNA is TGCAGTGCTAGCGGGGGGCGCGGGAACACTGAAGCTTTCTTT. V usage is TRBV20-1 and J usage is TRBJ1-1; D is perhaps TRBD1 (6 bases). CDR1 and CDR2 from the germline V gene are DFQATT and SNEGSKA (reference sequence). The CDR3 is 14 residues long. V shed 3 bases and J shed 1 base, with 12 bases lying between them.